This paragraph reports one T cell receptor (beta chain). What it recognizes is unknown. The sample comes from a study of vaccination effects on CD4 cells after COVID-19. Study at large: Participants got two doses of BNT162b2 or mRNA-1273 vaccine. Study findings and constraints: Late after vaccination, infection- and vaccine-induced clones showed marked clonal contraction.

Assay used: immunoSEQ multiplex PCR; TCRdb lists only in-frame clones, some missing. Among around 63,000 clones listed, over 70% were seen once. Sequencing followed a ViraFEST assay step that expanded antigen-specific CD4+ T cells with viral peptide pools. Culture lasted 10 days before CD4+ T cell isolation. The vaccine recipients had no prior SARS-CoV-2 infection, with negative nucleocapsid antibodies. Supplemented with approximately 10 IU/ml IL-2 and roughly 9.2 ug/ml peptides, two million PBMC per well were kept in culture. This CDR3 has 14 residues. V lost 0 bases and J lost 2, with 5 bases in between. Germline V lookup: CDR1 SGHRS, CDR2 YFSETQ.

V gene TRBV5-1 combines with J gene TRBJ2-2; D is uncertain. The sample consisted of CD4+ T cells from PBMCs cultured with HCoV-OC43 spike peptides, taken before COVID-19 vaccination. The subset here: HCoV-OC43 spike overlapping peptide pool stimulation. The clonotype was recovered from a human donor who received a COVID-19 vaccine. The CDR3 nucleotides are TGCGCCAGCAGCTTGGCCCTAAACACCGGGGAGCTGTTTTTT. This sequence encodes CASSLALNTGELFF. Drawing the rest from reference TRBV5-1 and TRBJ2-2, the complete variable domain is KAGVTQTPRYLIKTRGQQVTLSCSPISGHRSVSWYQQTPGQGLQFLFEYFSETQRNKGNFPGRFSGRQFSNSRSEMNVSTLELGDSALYLCASSLALNTGELFFGEGSRLTVL.